Listed below are T cell receptor beta chains from one sample, sequenced in a study of blood T cells in healthy people across ages. TCRdb analysed the 5' RACE reads with MiXCR anew, one entry per CDR3 protein. Among 800,000 to 900,000 distinct CDR3 sequences, 62% were seen once, and the ten largest hold about a quarter. Sequenced sample: blood. These receptors were obtained from a young man in good health. The CDR3 runs from the conserved cysteine through the conserved F or W. Each record gives: clone size, V gene, D gene, J gene, CDR3 protein, CDR3 DNA. D genes are given only for firm matches. Some rows have no size entry. The others give once, few or many, or a class for an expanded clone.

>-|TRBV7-2|-|TRBJ2-4
CAGSLAANIQYF
TGTGCCGGCAGCTTAGCTGCAAACATTCAGTACTTC
>-|TRBV20-1|-|TRBJ2-7
CSARGTVSYEQYF
TGCAGTGCTCGCGGGACAGTCTCCTACGAGCAGTACTTC
>few|TRBV4-3|-|TRBJ1-1
CASSQGQENTEAFF
TGCGCCAGCAGCCAAGGGCAGGAGAACACTGAAGCTTTCTTT
>-|TRBV4-1|-|TRBJ2-5
CASSQDIQETQYF
TGCGCCAGCAGCCAAGATATCCAAGAGACCCAGTACTTC
>-|TRBV4-3|-|TRBJ2-3
CASSQDFKILSDTQYF
TGCGCCAGCAGCCAAGATTTTAAGATCCTTTCAGATACGCAGTATTTT
>few|TRBV7-9|-|TRBJ2-7
CASSLGATSSYEQYF
TGTGCCAGCAGCTTAGGAGCAACCAGCTCCTACGAGCAGTACTTC
>-|TRBV10-3|-|TRBJ2-7
CAISEERYEQYF
TGTGCCATCAGTGAGGAAAGGTACGAGCAGTACTTC
>-|TRBV25-1|-|TRBJ2-1
CASSEYSDNEQFF
TGTGCCAGCAGTGAATACAGTGACAATGAGCAGTTCTTC
>few|TRBV20-1|-|TRBJ2-5
CSARDLTAFETQYF
TGCAGTGCTAGAGATCTCACAGCCTTTGAGACCCAGTACTTC
>once|TRBV12-3/TRBV12-4|TRBD1|TRBJ2-5
CASRARDREETQYF
TGTGCCAGCAGGGCCCGGGACAGGGAAGAGACCCAGTACTTC
>-|TRBV10-3|-|TRBJ2-6
CAISERPTGANVLTF
TGTGCCATCAGTGAACGGCCAACTGGGGCCAACGTCCTGACTTTC
>-|TRBV7-9|TRBD1|TRBJ2-7
CASSTNAGTGVWYEQYF
TGTGCCAGCAGCACTAACGCCGGGACAGGGGTTTGGTACGAGCAGTACTTC
>-|TRBV2|-|TRBJ2-3
CASSRQEAQIQYF
TGTGCCAGCAGTAGACAGGAGGCGCAGATACAGTATTTT
>-|TRBV14|TRBD2|TRBJ2-3
CVSSPSGGWDTQYF
TGTGTCAGCAGCCCCAGCGGGGGATGGGATACGCAGTATTTT
>-|TRBV9|-|TRBJ2-7
CASSVAGGASEQYF
TGTGCCAGCAGCGTCGCAGGGGGGGCCTCCGAGCAGTACTTC
>-|TRBV6-6|-|TRBJ2-1
CASSHQGSNDEQFF
TGTGCCAGCAGTCACCAGGGGAGCAACGATGAGCAGTTCTTC
>-|TRBV29-1|-|TRBJ1-2
CSVEEASNYGYTF
TGCAGCGTTGAAGAGGCCAGTAACTATGGCTACACCTTC
>-|TRBV11-1|-|TRBJ2-1
CASSSPGGADFSYNEQFF
TGTGCCAGCAGCTCCCCCGGAGGGGCGGATTTCTCCTACAATGAGCAGTTCTTC
>few|TRBV28|-|TRBJ1-2
CASSPGTLFNYGYTF
TGTGCCAGCAGTCCTGGGACTTTATTTAACTATGGCTACACCTTC
>-|TRBV4-2|-|TRBJ2-4
CASSQVGQGLPKNIQYF
TGTGCCAGCAGCCAAGTCGGCCAGGGCCTTCCCAAAAACATTCAGTACTTC
>few|TRBV12-3/TRBV12-4|-|TRBJ2-5
CASSRALQETQYF
TGTGCCAGCAGCCGGGCCCTCCAAGAGACCCAGTACTTC
>-|TRBV3-1|TRBD2|TRBJ2-5
CASSQAGGPGEQYF
TGTGCCAGCAGCCAAGCGGGGGGGCCTGGAGAGCAGTACTTC
>-|TRBV25-1|TRBD2|TRBJ2-7
CASSELTPSGRSYEQYF
TGTGCCAGCAGTGAATTAACGCCTAGCGGGCGTTCCTACGAGCAGTACTTC
>once|TRBV12-3/TRBV12-4|-|TRBJ2-7
CASSLFRDTSYEQYF
TGTGCCAGCAGTCTATTCCGGGACACCTCCTACGAGCAGTACTTC
>-|TRBV7-9|-|TRBJ1-4
CASSGMREGFEKLFF
TGTGCCAGCAGCGGAATGAGGGAAGGGTTTGAAAAACTGTTTTTT
>-|TRBV30|-|TRBJ1-4
CARREPSNEKLFF
TGTGCCCGACGGGAACCCTCTAATGAAAAACTGTTTTTT
>few|TRBV15|TRBD1|TRBJ2-7
CATSSDRGPNEQYF
TGTGCCACCAGCAGTGACAGGGGTCCCAACGAGCAGTACTTC
>-|TRBV30|-|TRBJ2-1
CAWSGYLSSYNEQFF
TGTGCCTGGAGTGGTTATCTTAGCTCCTACAATGAGCAGTTCTTC
>few|TRBV11-2|TRBD1|TRBJ2-1
CASSVSGTGANEQFF
TGTGCCAGCAGCGTATCTGGGACAGGGGCTAATGAGCAGTTCTTC
>-|TRBV12-3/TRBV12-4|-|TRBJ1-1
CASSGTANTEAFF
TGTGCCAGCAGCGGGACGGCGAACACTGAAGCTTTCTTT
>few|TRBV5-1|TRBD1|TRBJ2-6
CASRLTGASGANVLTF
TGCGCCAGCAGACTCACAGGGGCCTCTGGGGCCAACGTCCTGACTTTC
>-|TRBV7-7|-|TRBJ2-7
CASSLSAGESYEQYF
TGTGCCAGCAGCTTATCGGCAGGGGAGTCCTACGAGCAGTACTTC
>-|TRBV7-3|-|TRBJ2-3
CASSLQTGPTDTQYF
TGTGCCAGCAGCTTACAAACCGGACCCACAGATACGCAGTATTTT
>few|TRBV28|TRBD1|TRBJ2-7
CASSETGGSHEQYF
TGTGCCAGCAGTGAGACAGGGGGGAGCCACGAGCAGTACTTC
>-|TRBV4-3|TRBD2|TRBJ2-3
CASSQGPSGRITDTQYF
TGCGCCAGCAGCCAAGGTCCAAGCGGGAGAATCACAGATACGCAGTATTTT
>-|TRBV5-1|-|TRBJ2-5
CASTRGQEETQYF
TGCGCCAGCACAAGAGGGCAGGAAGAGACCCAGTACTTC
>-|TRBV19|TRBD1|TRBJ1-5
CASSISFGTGVAYNQPQHF
TGTGCCAGTAGTATTTCTTTCGGGACAGGGGTAGCCTACAATCAGCCCCAGCATTTT
>-|TRBV27|TRBD1|TRBJ1-5
CASSRYRGPDQPQHF
TGTGCCAGCAGTCGTTACAGGGGTCCCGATCAGCCCCAGCATTTT
>-|TRBV20-1|-|TRBJ1-1
CSAPRRGLNTEAFF
TGCAGTGCGCCTCGCCGAGGCCTGAACACTGAAGCTTTCTTT
>-|TRBV6-2/TRBV6-3|-|TRBJ1-5
CASRGVPGGNQPQHF
TGTGCCAGCAGGGGGGTTCCTGGGGGCAATCAGCCCCAGCATTTT
>few|TRBV6-5|TRBD1|TRBJ2-3
CASSWSWTGAQGDTQYF
TGTGCCAGCAGTTGGTCCTGGACAGGGGCGCAGGGAGATACGCAGTATTTT
>few|TRBV7-2|-|TRBJ2-7
CASSFWGRGNSYEQYF
TGTGCCAGCAGCTTCTGGGGCAGGGGTAACTCCTACGAGCAGTACTTC
>many|TRBV7-2|-|TRBJ2-3
CASSLVADTQYF
TGTGCCAGCAGTTTGGTCGCAGATACGCAGTATTTT
>-|TRBV20-1|-|TRBJ2-7
CSAAPSLAPAEQYF
TGCAGTGCTGCACCCAGCCTAGCTCCGGCCGAGCAGTACTTC
>-|TRBV28|-|TRBJ2-5
CASSSWEQGIGRETQYF
TGTGCCAGCAGTTCCTGGGAGCAGGGGATCGGGCGAGAGACCCAGTACTTC
>-|TRBV7-9|TRBD2|TRBJ2-4
CASSRPLAGGVQYF
TGTGCCAGCTCAAGACCACTAGCGGGGGGGGTTCAGTACTTC
>-|TRBV21-1|-|TRBJ1-2
CASSNWGTVSYTF
TGTGCCAGCAGCAATTGGGGGACAGTAAGCTACACCTTC
>-|TRBV7-9|-|TRBJ2-7
CASSDRARDNPYEQYF
TGTGCCAGCAGCGATAGAGCCCGGGACAACCCCTACGAGCAGTACTTC
>-|TRBV27|-|TRBJ1-2
CASSAQGDYGYTF
TGTGCCAGCAGTGCACAGGGCGACTATGGCTACACCTTC
>-|TRBV20-1|TRBD2|TRBJ2-2
CSARDWASGEGGELFF
TGCAGTGCTAGAGATTGGGCTAGCGGGGAAGGCGGGGAGCTGTTTTTT
>few|TRBV5-1|TRBD1|TRBJ2-6
CASSEGTGTSGANVLTF
TGCGCCAGCAGCGAAGGGACAGGTACCTCTGGGGCCAACGTCCTGACTTTC
>-|TRBV21-1|-|TRBJ2-1
CASSARDTYNEQFF
TGTGCCAGCAGCGCCCGGGACACCTACAATGAGCAGTTCTTC
>-|TRBV20-1|TRBD1|TRBJ1-2
CSADRQGHYGYTF
TGCAGTGCTGATAGACAGGGCCACTATGGCTACACCTTC
>-|TRBV25-1|-|TRBJ2-1
CASSDLETQFF
TGTGCCAGCAGTGATTTAGAGACCCAGTTCTTC
>few|TRBV27|TRBD2|TRBJ2-1
CASSLSSGGAPWQFF
TGTGCCAGCAGTTTATCTAGCGGGGGGGCCCCTTGGCAGTTCTTC
>-|TRBV12-3/TRBV12-4|-|TRBJ2-3
CASRPEGRFSTDTQYF
TGTGCCAGCAGACCTGAAGGCAGGTTTAGCACAGATACGCAGTATTTT
>few|TRBV7-2|TRBD2|TRBJ2-3
CASSLVGGANTQYF
TGTGCCAGCAGCTTAGTCGGGGGGGCGAATACGCAGTATTTT
>few|TRBV7-2|-|TRBJ2-7
CASSLIEGATEQYF
TGTGCCAGCAGCTTAATCGAGGGAGCTACAGAGCAGTACTTC
>-|TRBV18|TRBD1|TRBJ1-1
CASSPSGTGLNTEAFF
TGTGCCAGCTCACCGTCCGGGACAGGGCTGAACACTGAAGCTTTCTTT